This T cell receptor (beta chain) derives from a study of T cells in Graves' hyperthyroidism and ophthalmopathy. This clonotype was counted at least ten times. Its target is unknown. J lost 0 bases, V lost 5 bases, and 10 bases had no gene match. Germline loops: CDR1 SGHAT, CDR2 FQNNGV. The CDR3 has 19 residues. Study-wide results and caveats: Researchers found most expanded thyroid clonotypes above 0.001 in blood as well. The model foresaw ophthalmopathy a median approximately 6.1 months prior to onset.

The diagnoses drew upon clinical symptoms, serum thyroxine and TRAb, thyroid ultrasound and orbital computed tomography. RNA transcripts provided the source from which TCR beta CDR3 regions were amplified. The primer set for the first-round RT-PCR of the TCR CDR3 was HTBI. TCRdb processed the multiplex PCR reads anew with MiXCR; each CDR3 protein has one entry. The data hold under 450,000 distinct CDR3 sequences, with approximately 12% observed a single time. Material: blood. The chain has TRBV11-2 and TRBJ2-7; 16 positions agree with TRBD2. This TCR came from a man between 25 and 39 years old with Graves' hyperthyroidism that later progressed to Graves' ophthalmopathy. CDR3 region: CASSTAGTSGGGPSYEQYF. The CDR3 DNA reads as TGTGCCAGCAGCACGGCCGGGACTAGCGGGGGGGGACCCTCCTACGAGCAGTACTTC.